This T cell receptor (beta chain) was found in a study of cytomegalovirus exposure and HLA in healthy donors. Primers for the PCR totalled 60 Vbeta and 13 Jbeta. Profiling relied on immunoSEQ multiplex PCR, and the TCRdb table lists in-frame clones only, not all of them. There are about 130,000 clones in the sample; under 90% occur only once, and 0.7% lies in the top ten. This TCR was recovered from a man between 18 and 35 years old in good health and CMV-seronegative. Input material: PBMCs.

The CDR3 DNA reads TGTGCCAGTACCGATACCCTCGGACAGGCTATGTATTCACCCCTCCACTTT. As protein: CASTDTLGQAMYSPLHF. This chain links TRBV19 with TRBJ1-6; 7 bases match TRBD1. Germline CDR1 reads LNHDA; CDR2 reads SQIVND (reference sequence). The CDR3 totals 17 residues. V shed 7 bases and J 8 bases; nucleotides not matched to a gene: 17.